The clone carrying this T cell receptor (beta chain) was picked up one time. TCRdb's copy holds only in-frame clones and misses some; the assay was immunoSEQ multiplex PCR. In the table there are around 1 million clones, approximately 76% of which are singletons. The data derive from a study of shared clonotypes between healthy human individuals. With 4 bases removed from V and 1 base from J, the gap between germline ends came to 4 bases. Germline V CDR1 and CDR2: ENHRY, SYGVKD. This CDR3 comprises 12 residues. J is TRBJ2-5 and V is TRBV10-3, with D uncertain. Sequenced sample: memory CD4+ T cells sorted from blood. The subset was: CD45RA-negative fraction. The TCR comes from a man younger than 35 in good health. CDR3 coding DNA: TGTGCCATCAGTGTTACCCAAGAGACCCAGTACTTC. Protein: CAISVTQETQYF.